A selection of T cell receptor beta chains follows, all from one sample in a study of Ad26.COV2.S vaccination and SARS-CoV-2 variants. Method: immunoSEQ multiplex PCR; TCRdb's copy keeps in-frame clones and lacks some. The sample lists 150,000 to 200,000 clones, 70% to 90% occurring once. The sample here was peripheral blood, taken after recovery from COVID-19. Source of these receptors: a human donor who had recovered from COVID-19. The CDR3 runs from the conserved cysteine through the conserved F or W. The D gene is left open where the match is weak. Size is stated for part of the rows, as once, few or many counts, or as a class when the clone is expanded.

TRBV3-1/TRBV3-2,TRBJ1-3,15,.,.,CASSPDGSSGNTIYF,TGTGCCAGCAGCCCGGACGGTAGCTCTGGAAACACCATATATTTT
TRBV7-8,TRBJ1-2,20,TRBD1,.,CASSFTQYKTGGASDHGYTF,TGTGCCAGCAGCTTCACACAATATAAGACAGGGGGCGCCTCGGATCATGGCTACACCTTC
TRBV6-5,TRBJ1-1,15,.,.,CASRGELTGNTEAFF,TGTGCCAGCAGAGGGGAGCTAACGGGGAACACTGAAGCTTTCTTT
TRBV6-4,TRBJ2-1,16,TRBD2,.,CASSDSTGGPHNEQFF,TGTGCCAGCAGTGACTCGACGGGGGGGCCCCACAATGAGCAGTTCTTC
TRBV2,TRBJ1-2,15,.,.,CASSATGGRGYGYTF,TGTGCCAGCAGTGCTACCGGGGGACGCGGCTATGGCTACACCTTC
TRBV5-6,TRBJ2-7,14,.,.,CASSFLNEIYEQYF,TGTGCCAGCAGCTTTTTGAACGAAATCTACGAGCAGTACTTC
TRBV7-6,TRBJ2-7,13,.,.,CASSSGSPYEQYF,TGTGCCAGCAGCTCGGGGAGTCCCTACGAGCAGTACTTC
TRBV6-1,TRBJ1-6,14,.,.,CASSEVVSNSPLHF,TGTGCCAGCAGTGAAGTAGTTTCTAATTCACCCCTCCACTTT
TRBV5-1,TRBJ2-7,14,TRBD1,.,CASSWTGGSYEQYF,TGCGCCAGCAGCTGGACAGGGGGCTCCTACGAGCAGTACTTC
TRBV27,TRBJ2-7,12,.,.,CASSTQGYEQYF,TGTGCCAGCAGTACACAGGGATACGAGCAGTACTTC
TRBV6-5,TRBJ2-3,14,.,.,CASSYGGGFDTQYF,TGTGCCAGCAGTTACGGTGGTGGTTTTGATACGCAGTATTTT
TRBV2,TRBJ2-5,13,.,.,CASTGLAQETQYF,TGTGCCAGCACGGGACTCGCGCAAGAGACCCAGTACTTC
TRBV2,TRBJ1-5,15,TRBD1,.,CASSDRDRTNQPQHF,TGTGCCAGCAGTGACCGGGACAGGACCAATCAGCCCCAGCATTTT
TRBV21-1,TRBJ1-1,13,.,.,CAFRTGENTEAFF,TGTGCCTTTAGGACAGGGGAGAACACTGAAGCTTTCTTT
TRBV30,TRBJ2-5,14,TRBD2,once,CAWAKWTRGETQYF,TGTGCCTGGGCTAAATGGACTAGGGGAGAGACCCAGTACTTC
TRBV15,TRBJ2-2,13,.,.,CAAGQTNTGELFF,TGTGCCGCAGGACAGACCAACACCGGGGAGCTGTTTTTT
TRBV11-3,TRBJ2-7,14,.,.,CASSLGGAAREQYF,TGTGCCAGCAGCTTAGGGGGCGCTGCGCGGGAGCAGTACTTC
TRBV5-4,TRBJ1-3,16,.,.,CASSSDLVLSGNTIYF,TGTGCCAGCAGCTCCGATCTAGTCCTCTCTGGAAACACCATATATTTT
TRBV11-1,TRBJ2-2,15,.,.,CASSLMGRDTGELFF,TGTGCCAGCAGCTTAATGGGGCGAGACACCGGGGAGCTGTTTTTT
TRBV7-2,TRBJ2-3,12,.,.,CASSSLADTQYF,TGTGCCAGCAGCTCCTTAGCAGATACGCAGTATTTT
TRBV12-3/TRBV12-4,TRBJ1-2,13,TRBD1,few,CASSFDRVYGYTF,TGTGCCAGCAGTTTTGACAGGGTATATGGCTACACCTTC